This T cell receptor beta chain derives from a study of shared clonotypes between healthy human individuals. In the source study's methods: Filtering differed since immunoSEQ provided only junctions, with no quality scores. TCRdb's copy holds only in-frame clones and misses some; the assay was immunoSEQ multiplex PCR. V and J calls and clone size are those listed in that table; D and trimming were worked out from the DNA. The table lists around 440,000 clones, approximately 80% of them singletons, with about 11% in the top ten. This CDR3 is built from 14 residues. Germline CDR1 reads LNHDA; CDR2 reads SQIVND (reference sequence). V lost 5 bases to trimming and J lost 0 bases, with 8 bases between them.

J is TRBJ1-5 and V is TRBV19; D is unclear. The material sequenced was PBMCs. The source is a woman aged 40 to 50 in good health. Some clones in this sample may be carry-over from other donors' samples. Written as DNA, the CDR3 is TGTGCCAGTAGTTCCCCCAGTAGCAATCAGCCCCAGCATTTT. Encoded protein: CASSSPSSNQPQHF.